This T cell receptor beta chain emerged from a study of blood T cell repertoires in COVID-19. CDR1 is SEHNR, CDR2 FQNEAQ, per germline (reference sequence). The V gene lost 3 bases and the J gene lost 6 bases, with 14 bases spanning the gap. The CDR3 extends over 15 amino acids. The method was immunoSEQ multiplex PCR; TCRdb's version includes in-frame clones alone and lacks a portion of them. Found here are some 48,000 clones, 80% to 90% of them singletons; the top ten hold around 2.9%. This receptor was taken from a woman at least 80 years old with acute or convalescent COVID-19. The sequenced material came from peripheral blood. The J gene is TRBJ1-4, the V gene TRBV7-9; D not resolved. CDR3 bases: TGTGCCAGCAGCTTGCTCCCCTCCGTAGATGAAAAACTGTTTTTT. Protein sequence: CASSLLPSVDEKLFF.